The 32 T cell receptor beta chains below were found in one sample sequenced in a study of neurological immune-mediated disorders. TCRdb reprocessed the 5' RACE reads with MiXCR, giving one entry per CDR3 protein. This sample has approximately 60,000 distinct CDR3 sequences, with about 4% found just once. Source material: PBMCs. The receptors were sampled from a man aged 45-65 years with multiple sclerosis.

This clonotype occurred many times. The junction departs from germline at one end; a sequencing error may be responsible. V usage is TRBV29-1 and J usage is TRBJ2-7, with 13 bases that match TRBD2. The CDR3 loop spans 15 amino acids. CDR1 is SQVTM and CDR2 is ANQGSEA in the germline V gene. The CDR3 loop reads CSVEGGTSGAYEQYF. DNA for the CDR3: TGCAGCGTCGAAGGTGGGACTAGCGGGGCCTACGAGCAGTACTTC.

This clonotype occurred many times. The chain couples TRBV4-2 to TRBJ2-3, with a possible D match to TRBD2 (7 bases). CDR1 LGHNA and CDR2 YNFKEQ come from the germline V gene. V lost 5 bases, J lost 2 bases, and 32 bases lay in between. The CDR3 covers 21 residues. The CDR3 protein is CASSERYGGLLHSLNTDTQYF. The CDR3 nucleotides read TGTGCCAGCAGCGAGCGCTACGGGGGGCTCTTACACTCCTTAAACACAGATACGCAGTATTTT.

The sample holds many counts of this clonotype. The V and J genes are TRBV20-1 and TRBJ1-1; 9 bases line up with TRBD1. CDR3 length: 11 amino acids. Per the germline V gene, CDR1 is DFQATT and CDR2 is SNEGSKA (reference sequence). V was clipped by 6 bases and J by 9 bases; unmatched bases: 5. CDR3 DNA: TGCAGTGCAGGGACAGGGCAACAAGCTTTCTTT. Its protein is CSAGTGQQAFF.

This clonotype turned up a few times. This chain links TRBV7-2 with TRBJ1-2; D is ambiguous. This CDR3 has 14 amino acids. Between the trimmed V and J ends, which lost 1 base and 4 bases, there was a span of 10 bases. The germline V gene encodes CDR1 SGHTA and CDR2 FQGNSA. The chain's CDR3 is CASSLGGTSYGYTF. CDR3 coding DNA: TGTGCCAGCAGCTTAGGGGGTACGAGCTATGGCTACACCTTC.

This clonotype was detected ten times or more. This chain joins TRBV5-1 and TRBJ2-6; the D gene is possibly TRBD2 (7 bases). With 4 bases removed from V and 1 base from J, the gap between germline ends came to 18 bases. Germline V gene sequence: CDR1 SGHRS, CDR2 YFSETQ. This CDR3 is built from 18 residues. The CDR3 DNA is TGCGCCAGCAGCCCCCCGAGGGGGGGCTCTTCTGGGGCCAACGTCCTGACTTTC. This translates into CASSPPRGGSSGANVLTF.

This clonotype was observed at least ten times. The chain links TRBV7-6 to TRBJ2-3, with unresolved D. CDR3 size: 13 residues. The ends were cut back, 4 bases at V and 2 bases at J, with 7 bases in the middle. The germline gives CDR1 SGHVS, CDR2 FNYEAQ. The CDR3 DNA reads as TGTGCCAGCAGCTGGACCCTCACAGATACGCAGTATTTT. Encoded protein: CASSWTLTDTQYF.

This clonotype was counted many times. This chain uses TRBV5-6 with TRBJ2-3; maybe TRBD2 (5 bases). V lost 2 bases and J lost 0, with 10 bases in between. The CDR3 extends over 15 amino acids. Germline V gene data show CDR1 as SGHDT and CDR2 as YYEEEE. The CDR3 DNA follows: TGTGCCAGCAGCTTTTTTACTAGAAGCACAGATACGCAGTATTTT. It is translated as CASSFFTRSTDTQYF.

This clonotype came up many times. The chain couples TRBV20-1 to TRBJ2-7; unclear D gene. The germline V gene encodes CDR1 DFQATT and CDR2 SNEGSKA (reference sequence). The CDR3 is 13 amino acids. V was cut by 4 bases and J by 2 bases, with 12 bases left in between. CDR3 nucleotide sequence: TGCAGTGCTATTGATGTGGGTGCCTACGAGCAGTACTTC. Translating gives CSAIDVGAYEQYF.

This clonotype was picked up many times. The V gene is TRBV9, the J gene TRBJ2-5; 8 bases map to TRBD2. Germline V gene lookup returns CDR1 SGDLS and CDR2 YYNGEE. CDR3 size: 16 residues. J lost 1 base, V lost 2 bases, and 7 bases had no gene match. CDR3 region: CASSVASAGGQETQYF. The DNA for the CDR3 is TGTGCCAGCAGCGTCGCAAGCGCGGGGGGCCAAGAGACCCAGTACTTC.

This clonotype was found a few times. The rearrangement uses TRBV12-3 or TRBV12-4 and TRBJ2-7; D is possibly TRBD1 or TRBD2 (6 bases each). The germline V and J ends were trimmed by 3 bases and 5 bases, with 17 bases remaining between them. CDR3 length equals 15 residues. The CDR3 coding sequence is TGTGCCAGCAGTTTTGTCGAACAGGGAGGCCACGAGCAGTACTTC. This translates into CASSFVEQGGHEQYF.

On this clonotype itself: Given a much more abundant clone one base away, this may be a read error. In DNA form, the CDR3 reads TGTGCCAGCAGCTTGTTGCCCCTTGCAGGCGAAGGCTACACCTTC. This sequence encodes CASSLLPLAGEGYTF. V and J are TRBV7-6 and TRBJ1-2; D gene ambiguous. Trimming stripped 3 bases from V and 8 bases from J, with 19 bases between. CDR1 is SGHVS, CDR2 FNYEAQ, per germline. This CDR3 contains 15 residues.

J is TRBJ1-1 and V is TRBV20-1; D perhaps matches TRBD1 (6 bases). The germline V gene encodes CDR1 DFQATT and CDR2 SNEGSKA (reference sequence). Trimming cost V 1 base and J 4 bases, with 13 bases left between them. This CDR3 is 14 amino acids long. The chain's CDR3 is CSARGSGGGTEAFF. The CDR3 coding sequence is TGCAGTGCTAGAGGGTCGGGGGGCGGCACTGAAGCTTTCTTT.

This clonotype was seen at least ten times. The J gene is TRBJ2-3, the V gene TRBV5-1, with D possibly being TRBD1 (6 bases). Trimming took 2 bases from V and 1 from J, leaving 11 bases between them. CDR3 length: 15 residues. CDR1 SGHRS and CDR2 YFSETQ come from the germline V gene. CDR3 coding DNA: TGCGCCAGCAGCTTAGAACAGGGACGCACAGATACGCAGTATTTT. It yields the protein CASSLEQGRTDTQYF.

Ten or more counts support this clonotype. CDR3: CSARSPDSFSGNTIYF. CDR3 DNA: TGCAGTGCTAGGTCCCCGGACAGCTTCTCTGGAAACACCATATATTTT. The chain combines TRBV20-1 with TRBJ1-3, with a possible D match to TRBD1 (6 bases). V was shortened by 3 bases and J by 0 bases, with 15 bases between the two germline ends. From germline, CDR1 is DFQATT and CDR2 SNEGSKA (reference sequence). CDR3 size: 16 residues.

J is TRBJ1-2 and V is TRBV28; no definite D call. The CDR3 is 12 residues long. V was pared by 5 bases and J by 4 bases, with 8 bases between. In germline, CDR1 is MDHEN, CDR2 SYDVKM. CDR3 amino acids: CASSGQFYGYTF. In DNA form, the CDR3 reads TGTGCCAGCAGTGGGCAGTTCTATGGCTACACCTTC.

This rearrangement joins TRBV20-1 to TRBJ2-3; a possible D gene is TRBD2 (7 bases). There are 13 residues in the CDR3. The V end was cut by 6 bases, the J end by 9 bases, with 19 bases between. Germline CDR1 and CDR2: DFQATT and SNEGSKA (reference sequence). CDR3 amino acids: CSAGGGPVATQYF. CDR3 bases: TGCAGTGCGGGGGGGGGCCCGGTGGCGACGCAGTATTTT.

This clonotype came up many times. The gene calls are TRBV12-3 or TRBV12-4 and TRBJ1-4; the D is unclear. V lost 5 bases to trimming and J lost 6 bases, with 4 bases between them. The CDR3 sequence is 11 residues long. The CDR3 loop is CASSGDEKLFF. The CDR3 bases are TGTGCCAGCAGTGGGGATGAAAAACTGTTTTTT.

CDR3 in amino acids: CASSLQGAYEQYF. The CDR3 DNA sequence: TGCGCCAGCAGCTTACAGGGGGCCTACGAGCAGTACTTC. The rearrangement joins TRBV5-1 to TRBJ2-7, with TRBD1 identical over 8 bases. With V trimmed by 2 bases and J by 2 bases, 0 bases remained unmatched. Germline lookup yields CDR1 SGHRS and CDR2 YFSETQ. The CDR3 is 13 amino acids. The full variable domain, its missing parts supplied by reference TRBV5-1 and TRBJ2-7, is KAGVTQTPRYLIKTRGQQVTLSCSPISGHRSVSWYQQTPGQGLQFLFEYFSETQRNKGNFPGRFSGRQFSNSRSEMNVSTLELGDSALYLCASSLQGAYEQYFGPGTRLTVT.

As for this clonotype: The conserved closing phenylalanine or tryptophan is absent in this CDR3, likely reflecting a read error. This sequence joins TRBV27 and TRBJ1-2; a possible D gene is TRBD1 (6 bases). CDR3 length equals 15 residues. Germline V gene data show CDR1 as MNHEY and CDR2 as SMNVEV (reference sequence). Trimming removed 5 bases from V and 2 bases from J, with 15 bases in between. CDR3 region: CASSPDYTGNYGYTN. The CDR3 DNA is TGTGCCAGCAGTCCAGACTACACAGGGAACTATGGCTACACCAAC.

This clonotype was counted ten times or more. CDR3 loop: CSARGVLLAGATDTQYF. CDR3 nucleotides: TGCAGTGCTAGAGGAGTATTACTAGCGGGGGCCACAGATACGCAGTATTTT. The J gene is TRBJ2-3, the V gene TRBV20-1; 11 bases line up with TRBD2. Per germline, CDR1 DFQATT and CDR2 SNEGSKA (reference sequence). This CDR3 is built from 17 residues. J lost 2 bases, V lost 1 base, and 8 bases had no gene match.

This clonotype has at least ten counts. CDR3 protein: CASSLGWGYTF. The CDR3 DNA sequence: TGTGCCAGCAGTTTAGGCTGGGGCTACACCTTC. The chain joins TRBV12-3 or TRBV12-4 to TRBJ1-2; D gene ambiguous. There are 11 residues in the CDR3. V lost 1 base and J lost 8, with 5 bases in between.

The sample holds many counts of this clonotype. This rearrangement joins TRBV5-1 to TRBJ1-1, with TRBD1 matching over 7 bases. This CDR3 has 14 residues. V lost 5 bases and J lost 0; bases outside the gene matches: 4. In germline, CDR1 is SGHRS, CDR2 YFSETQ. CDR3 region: CASRTGTLNTEAFF. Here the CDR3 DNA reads TGCGCCAGCAGGACAGGGACTTTGAACACTGAAGCTTTCTTT.

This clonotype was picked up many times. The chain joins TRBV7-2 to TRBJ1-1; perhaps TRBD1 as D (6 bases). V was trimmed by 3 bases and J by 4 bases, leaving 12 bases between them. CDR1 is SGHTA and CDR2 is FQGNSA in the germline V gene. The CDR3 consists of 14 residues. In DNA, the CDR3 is TGTGCCAGCAGCTTCTGGGGGCGGGGCACTGAAGCTTTCTTT. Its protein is CASSFWGRGTEAFF.

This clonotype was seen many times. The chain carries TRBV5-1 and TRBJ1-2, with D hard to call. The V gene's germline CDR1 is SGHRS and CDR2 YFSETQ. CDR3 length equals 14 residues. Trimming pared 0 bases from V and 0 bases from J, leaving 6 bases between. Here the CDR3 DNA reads TGCGCCAGCAGCTTGGCCCAAGCTAACTATGGCTACACCTTC. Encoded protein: CASSLAQANYGYTF.

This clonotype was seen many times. The CDR3 protein is CSARDLVGVQETQYF. The CDR3 DNA reads TGCAGTGCTAGAGATTTGGTAGGGGTCCAAGAGACCCAGTACTTC. The chain links TRBV20-1 to TRBJ2-5, with D perhaps TRBD1 (5 bases). Germline lookup yields CDR1 DFQATT and CDR2 SNEGSKA (reference sequence). V was clipped by 0 bases and J by 1 base, with 12 bases between them. The CDR3 length is 15 residues.

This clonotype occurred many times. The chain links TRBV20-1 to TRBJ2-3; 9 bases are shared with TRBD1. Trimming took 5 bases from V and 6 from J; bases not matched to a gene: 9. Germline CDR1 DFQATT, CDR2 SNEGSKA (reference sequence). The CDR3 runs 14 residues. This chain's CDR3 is CSAGGQGIRDTQYF. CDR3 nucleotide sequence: TGCAGTGCTGGAGGACAGGGGATTAGGGATACGCAGTATTTT.

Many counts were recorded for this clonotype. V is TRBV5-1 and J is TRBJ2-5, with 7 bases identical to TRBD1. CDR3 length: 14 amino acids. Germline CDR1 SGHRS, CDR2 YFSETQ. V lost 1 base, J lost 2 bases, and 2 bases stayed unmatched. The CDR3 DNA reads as TGCGCCAGCAGCTTGCAGGGACAGCAAGAGACCCAGTACTTC. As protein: CASSLQGQQETQYF.

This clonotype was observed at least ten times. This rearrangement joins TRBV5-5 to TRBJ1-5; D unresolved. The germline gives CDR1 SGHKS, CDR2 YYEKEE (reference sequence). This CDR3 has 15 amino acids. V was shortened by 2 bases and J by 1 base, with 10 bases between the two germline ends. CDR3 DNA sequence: TGTGCCAGCAGCTTCAAGGAAGGCAGCAATCAGCCCCAGCATTTT. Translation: CASSFKEGSNQPQHF.

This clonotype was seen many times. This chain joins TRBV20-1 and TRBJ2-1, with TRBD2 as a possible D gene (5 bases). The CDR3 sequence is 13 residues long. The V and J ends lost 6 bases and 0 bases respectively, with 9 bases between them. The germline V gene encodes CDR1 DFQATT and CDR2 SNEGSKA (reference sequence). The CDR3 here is CSATGSSYNEQFF. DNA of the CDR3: TGCAGTGCCACGGGGAGCTCCTACAATGAGCAGTTCTTC.

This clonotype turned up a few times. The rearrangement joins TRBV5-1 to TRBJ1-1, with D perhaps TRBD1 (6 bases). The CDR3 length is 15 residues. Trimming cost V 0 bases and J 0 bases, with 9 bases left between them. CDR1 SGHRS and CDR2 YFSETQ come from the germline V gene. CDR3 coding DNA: TGCGCCAGCAGCTTGGAGGCAGGGGTGAACACTGAAGCTTTCTTT. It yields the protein CASSLEAGVNTEAFF.

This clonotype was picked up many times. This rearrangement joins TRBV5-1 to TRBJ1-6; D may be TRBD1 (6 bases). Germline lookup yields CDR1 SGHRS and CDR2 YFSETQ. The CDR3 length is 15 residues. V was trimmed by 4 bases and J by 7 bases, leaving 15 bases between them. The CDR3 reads CASSPFKGVNSPLHF. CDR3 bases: TGCGCCAGCAGCCCGTTCAAGGGGGTGAATTCACCCCTCCACTTT. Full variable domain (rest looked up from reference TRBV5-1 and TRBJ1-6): KAGVTQTPRYLIKTRGQQVTLSCSPISGHRSVSWYQQTPGQGLQFLFEYFSETQRNKGNFPGRFSGRQFSNSRSEMNVSTLELGDSALYLCASSPFKGVNSPLHFGNGTRLTVT.

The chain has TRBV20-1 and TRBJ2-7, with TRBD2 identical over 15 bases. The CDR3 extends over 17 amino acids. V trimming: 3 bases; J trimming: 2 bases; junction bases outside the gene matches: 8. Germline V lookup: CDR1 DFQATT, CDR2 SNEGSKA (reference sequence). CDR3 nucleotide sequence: TGCAGTGCTAGCGCGGGACTAGCGGGGGGAAAAACCTACGAGCAGTACTTC. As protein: CSASAGLAGGKTYEQYF.